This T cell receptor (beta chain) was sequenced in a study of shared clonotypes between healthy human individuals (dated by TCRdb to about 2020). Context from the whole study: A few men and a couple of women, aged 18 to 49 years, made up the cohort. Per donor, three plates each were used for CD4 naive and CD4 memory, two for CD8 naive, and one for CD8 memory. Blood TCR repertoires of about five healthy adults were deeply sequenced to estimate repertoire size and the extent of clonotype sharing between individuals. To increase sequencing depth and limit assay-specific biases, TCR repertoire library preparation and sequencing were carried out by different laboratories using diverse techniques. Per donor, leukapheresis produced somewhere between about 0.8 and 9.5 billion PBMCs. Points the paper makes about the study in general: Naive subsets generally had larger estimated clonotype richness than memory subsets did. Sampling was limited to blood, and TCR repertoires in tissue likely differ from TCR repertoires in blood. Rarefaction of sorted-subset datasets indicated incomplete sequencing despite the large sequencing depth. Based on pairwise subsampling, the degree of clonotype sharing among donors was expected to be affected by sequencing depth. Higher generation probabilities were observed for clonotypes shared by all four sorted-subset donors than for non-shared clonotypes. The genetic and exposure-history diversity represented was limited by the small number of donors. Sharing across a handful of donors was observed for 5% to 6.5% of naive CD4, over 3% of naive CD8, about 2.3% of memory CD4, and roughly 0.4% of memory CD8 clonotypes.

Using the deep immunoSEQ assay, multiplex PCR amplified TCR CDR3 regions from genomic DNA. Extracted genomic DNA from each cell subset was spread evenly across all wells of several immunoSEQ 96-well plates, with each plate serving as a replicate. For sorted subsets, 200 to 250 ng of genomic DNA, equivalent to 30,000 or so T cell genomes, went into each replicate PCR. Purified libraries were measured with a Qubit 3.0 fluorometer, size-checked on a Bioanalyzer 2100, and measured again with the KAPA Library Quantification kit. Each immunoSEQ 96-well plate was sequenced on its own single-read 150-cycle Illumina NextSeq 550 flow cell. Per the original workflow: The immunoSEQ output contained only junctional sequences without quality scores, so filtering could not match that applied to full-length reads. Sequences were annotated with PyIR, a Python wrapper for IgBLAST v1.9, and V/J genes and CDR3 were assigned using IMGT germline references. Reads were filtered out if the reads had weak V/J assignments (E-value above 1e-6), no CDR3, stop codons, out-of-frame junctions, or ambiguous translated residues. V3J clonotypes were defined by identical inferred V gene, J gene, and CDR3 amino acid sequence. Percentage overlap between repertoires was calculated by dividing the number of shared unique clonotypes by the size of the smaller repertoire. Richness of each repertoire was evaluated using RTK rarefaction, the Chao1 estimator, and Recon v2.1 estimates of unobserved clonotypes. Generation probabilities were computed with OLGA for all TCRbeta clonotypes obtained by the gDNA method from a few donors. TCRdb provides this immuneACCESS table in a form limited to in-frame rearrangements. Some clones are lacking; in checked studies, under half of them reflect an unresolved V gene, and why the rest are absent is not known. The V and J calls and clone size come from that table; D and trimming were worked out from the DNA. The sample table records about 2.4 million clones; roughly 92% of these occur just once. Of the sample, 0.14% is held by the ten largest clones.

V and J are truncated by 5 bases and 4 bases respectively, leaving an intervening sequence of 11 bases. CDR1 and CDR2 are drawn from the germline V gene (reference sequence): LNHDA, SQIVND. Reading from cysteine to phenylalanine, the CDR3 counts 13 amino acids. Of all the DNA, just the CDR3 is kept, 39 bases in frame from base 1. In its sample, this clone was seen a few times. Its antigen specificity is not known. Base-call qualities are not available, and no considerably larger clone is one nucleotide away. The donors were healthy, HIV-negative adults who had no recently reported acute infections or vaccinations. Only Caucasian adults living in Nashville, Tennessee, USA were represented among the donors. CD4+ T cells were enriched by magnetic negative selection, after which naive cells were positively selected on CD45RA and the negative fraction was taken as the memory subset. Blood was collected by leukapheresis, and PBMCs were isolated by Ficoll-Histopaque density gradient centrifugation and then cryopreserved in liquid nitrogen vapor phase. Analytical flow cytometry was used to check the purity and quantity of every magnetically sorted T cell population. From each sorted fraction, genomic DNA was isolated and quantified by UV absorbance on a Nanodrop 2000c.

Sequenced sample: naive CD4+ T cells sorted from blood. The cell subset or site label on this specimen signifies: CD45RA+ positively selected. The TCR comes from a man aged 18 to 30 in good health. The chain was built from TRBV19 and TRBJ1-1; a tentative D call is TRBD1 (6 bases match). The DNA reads TGTGCCAGTAGTGATACAGGGACCACTGAAGCTTTCTTT. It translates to CASSDTGTTEAFF.